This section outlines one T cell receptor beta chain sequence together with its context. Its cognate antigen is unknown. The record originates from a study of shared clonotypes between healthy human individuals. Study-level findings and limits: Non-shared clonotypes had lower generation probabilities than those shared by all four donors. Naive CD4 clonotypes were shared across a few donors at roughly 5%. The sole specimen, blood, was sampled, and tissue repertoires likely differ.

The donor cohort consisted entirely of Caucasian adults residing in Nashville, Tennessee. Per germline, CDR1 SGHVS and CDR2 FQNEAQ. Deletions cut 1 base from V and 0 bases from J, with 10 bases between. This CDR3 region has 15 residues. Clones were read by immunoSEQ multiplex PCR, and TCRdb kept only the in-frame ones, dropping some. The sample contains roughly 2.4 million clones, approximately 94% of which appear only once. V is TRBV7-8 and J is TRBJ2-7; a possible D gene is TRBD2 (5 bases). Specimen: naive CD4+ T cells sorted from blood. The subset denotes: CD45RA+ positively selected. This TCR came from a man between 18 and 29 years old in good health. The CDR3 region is CASSLVSGSSYEQYF. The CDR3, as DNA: TGTGCCAGCAGCTTAGTGTCGGGGAGCTCCTACGAGCAGTACTTC.